This TCR beta chain was captured by sequencing in a study of early T cells in non-severe SARS-CoV-2 infection. Study in general: From unsorted whole blood, bulk RNA was sequenced, and the chains remained unpaired.

The protocol attached unique molecular identifiers to individual cDNA molecules. Each CDR3 protein gets one entry after TCRdb re-called the 5' RACE reads with MiXCR. The sample shows more than 55,000 distinct CDR3 sequences, more than 5.5% of them seen only once. The CDR3 sequence is 14 residues long. Germline loops: CDR1 SNHLY, CDR2 FYNNEI. J gave up 3 bases and V 5 bases, and 7 bases lay outside the gene matches. This clonotype was picked up many times. Its antigen is undetermined. Study-wide points: Matching results from VDJdb favored anti-spike CD8 responses, leaving private and CD4 specificities undetected.

Sequenced material: whole blood, taken at baseline. This TCR was recovered from an adult who was a healthcare worker with PCR-confirmed SARS-CoV-2 infection or an uninfected control (not recorded which). The chain has TRBV2 and TRBJ2-7; 7 positions agree with TRBD1. CDR3 sequence: CASSPNRGGYEQYF. As DNA, the CDR3 is TGTGCCAGCAGTCCGAACAGGGGTGGCTACGAGCAGTACTTC.